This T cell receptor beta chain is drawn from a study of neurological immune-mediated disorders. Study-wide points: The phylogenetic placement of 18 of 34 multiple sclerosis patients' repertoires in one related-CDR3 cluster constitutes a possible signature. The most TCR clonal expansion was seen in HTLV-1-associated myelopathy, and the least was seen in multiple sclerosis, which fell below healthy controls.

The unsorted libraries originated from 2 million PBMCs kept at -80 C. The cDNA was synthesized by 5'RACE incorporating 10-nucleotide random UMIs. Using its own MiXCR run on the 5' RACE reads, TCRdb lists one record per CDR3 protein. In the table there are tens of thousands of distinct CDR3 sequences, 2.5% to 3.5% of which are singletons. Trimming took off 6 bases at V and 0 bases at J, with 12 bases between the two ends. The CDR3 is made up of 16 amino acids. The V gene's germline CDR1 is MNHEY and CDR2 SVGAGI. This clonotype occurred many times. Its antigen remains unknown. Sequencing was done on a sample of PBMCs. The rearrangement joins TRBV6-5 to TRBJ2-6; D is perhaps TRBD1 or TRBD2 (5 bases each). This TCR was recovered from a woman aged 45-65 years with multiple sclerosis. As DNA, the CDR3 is TGTGCCAGCAGCTCGGGACGCTACTCTGGGGCCAACGTCCTGACTTTC. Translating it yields CASSSGRYSGANVLTF.